Described below is a single T cell receptor (beta chain) sequence and its context. Its cognate antigen is unknown. Some clones are missing from TCRdb's copy, which holds only in-frame ones; the method was immunoSEQ multiplex PCR. The data show some 27,000 clones, roughly 76% seen once. The CDR3 spans 15 residues. The V gene's germline CDR1 is KGHSH and CDR2 LQKENI. Trimming took 5 bases from V and 0 from J, leaving 11 bases between them. This sample was taken from a study of PD-L1 blockade in urothelial cancer. Study as a whole: Investigators checked blood 3 weeks (second dose) and 6 weeks after treatment start. Per blood sample, T cells had a median of about 130,000. Study conclusions and caveats: Greater 3-week expansion of tumor-associated blood clones was recorded for durable-benefit patients. Clonality of blood TCR below the median before treatment predicted better survival.

The sequences come from PBMCs, collected around atezolizumab (anti-PD-L1) treatment. This sequence was found in a man aged 50 to 59 with urothelial cancer. The chain combines TRBV18 with TRBJ1-3; the D gene is possibly TRBD1 (6 bases). CDR3 sequence reads: CASSTADSSGNTIYF. As DNA, the CDR3 is TGTGCCAGCTCAACCGCGGACAGCTCTGGAAACACCATATATTTT.